Listed below are T cell receptor beta chains from one sample, sequenced in a study of blood T cell repertoires in COVID-19. Assay: immunoSEQ multiplex PCR; the TCRdb copy retains only in-frame clones and omits some. The sample yields fewer than 400,000 clones, around 92% seen once. The sequenced sample consisted of PBMCs or T cells enriched from blood (not recorded which). Every receptor here comes from a young woman who had recovered from COVID-19. Each CDR3 is given with its conserved first and last residue. A D gene is named only where the DNA matches it firmly. Expanded clones get a size class; other rows say once, few or many, or leave the size out.

j_gene: TRBJ2-2; d_gene: -; abundance: -; v_gene: TRBV7-9; CDR3nt: TGTGCCAGCAGCCTGAGCACACCGACTAACACCGGGGAGCTGTTTTTT; CDR3aa: CASSLSTPTNTGELFF
j_gene: TRBJ1-1; d_gene: -; abundance: -; v_gene: TRBV19; CDR3nt: TGTGCCAGTAGTATAGCGGCGGGCACTGAAGCTTTCTTT; CDR3aa: CASSIAAGTEAFF
j_gene: TRBJ1-2; d_gene: TRBD1; abundance: -; v_gene: TRBV15; CDR3nt: TGTGCCACCAGCAAGGGACAGGACAACTATGGCTACACCTTC; CDR3aa: CATSKGQDNYGYTF
j_gene: TRBJ2-1; d_gene: TRBD2; abundance: -; v_gene: TRBV10-3; CDR3nt: TGTGCCATCAGTTTACTAGCGGGAGGTCAAAATGAGCAGTTCTTC; CDR3aa: CAISLLAGGQNEQFF
j_gene: TRBJ2-7; d_gene: TRBD1; abundance: -; v_gene: TRBV5-4; CDR3nt: TGTGCCAGCAGCATACAGACAGGGGGCTTCCACGAGCAGTACTTC; CDR3aa: CASSIQTGGFHEQYF
j_gene: TRBJ2-4; d_gene: -; abundance: -; v_gene: TRBV10-1; CDR3nt: TGCGCCAGCAGTGAATCCGTGGCCAAAAACATTCAGTACTTC; CDR3aa: CASSESVAKNIQYF
j_gene: TRBJ1-5; d_gene: -; abundance: -; v_gene: TRBV10-3; CDR3nt: TGTGCCATCAGTGAGGCTACGGGATCCGATAATCAGCCCCAGCATTTT; CDR3aa: CAISEATGSDNQPQHF
j_gene: TRBJ1-1; d_gene: -; abundance: -; v_gene: TRBV9; CDR3nt: TGTGCCAGCAGCGTAGATCCGGAGGGGATACTCGGCCGGTACACTGAAGCTTTCTTT; CDR3aa: CASSVDPEGILGRYTEAFF
j_gene: TRBJ2-7; d_gene: TRBD1; abundance: once; v_gene: TRBV6-5; CDR3nt: TGTGCCAGCAGTTGGACAGGCAGAGGCTCCTACGAGCAGTACTTC; CDR3aa: CASSWTGRGSYEQYF
j_gene: TRBJ1-5; d_gene: TRBD1; abundance: -; v_gene: TRBV28; CDR3nt: TGTGCCAGCTCAATAGAGGGGGCTGGCAATCAGCCCCAGCATTTT; CDR3aa: CASSIEGAGNQPQHF
j_gene: TRBJ1-5; d_gene: -; abundance: many; v_gene: TRBV30; CDR3nt: TGTGCCTGGAGTAAAGGAGGTGGAAATCAGCCCCAGCATTTT; CDR3aa: CAWSKGGGNQPQHF
j_gene: TRBJ1-3; d_gene: TRBD1; abundance: once; v_gene: TRBV28; CDR3nt: TGTGCCAGCAGTACAACAGGGGCCTTCTCTGGAAACACCATATATTTT; CDR3aa: CASSTTGAFSGNTIYF
j_gene: TRBJ1-2; d_gene: -; abundance: -; v_gene: TRBV3-1/TRBV3-2; CDR3nt: TGTGCCAGCAGCCACCAGGGGAAAATCTATGGCTACACCTTC; CDR3aa: CASSHQGKIYGYTF
j_gene: TRBJ1-1; d_gene: -; abundance: -; v_gene: TRBV3-1/TRBV3-2; CDR3nt: TGTGCCAGCAGCCAAACCCCCGGGGGGAGCACTGAAGCTTTCTTT; CDR3aa: CASSQTPGGSTEAFF
j_gene: TRBJ2-7; d_gene: -; abundance: -; v_gene: TRBV7-9; CDR3nt: TGTGCCAGCAGCTTTGGCCTGCGGGAGCAGTACTTC; CDR3aa: CASSFGLREQYF
j_gene: TRBJ2-1; d_gene: TRBD1; abundance: -; v_gene: TRBV4-1; CDR3nt: TGCGCCAGCAGCCAAGCGTGGACAGGGGGTATCAATGAGCAGTTCTTC; CDR3aa: CASSQAWTGGINEQFF
j_gene: TRBJ1-2; d_gene: -; abundance: -; v_gene: TRBV7-2; CDR3nt: TGTGCCAGCAGCTTAGCCCCTCAAAAACGGGGGAACCGTGGCTACACCTTC; CDR3aa: CASSLAPQKRGNRGYTF
j_gene: TRBJ2-7; d_gene: -; abundance: -; v_gene: TRBV7-6; CDR3nt: TGTGCCAGCAGCTTAGGGCCGTACGTCTACGAGCAGTACTTC; CDR3aa: CASSLGPYVYEQYF
j_gene: TRBJ1-5; d_gene: -; abundance: -; v_gene: TRBV7-5; CDR3nt: TGTGCCAGAAGCTTAGCCTCCTCCAATCAGCCCCAGCATTTT; CDR3aa: CARSLASSNQPQHF
j_gene: TRBJ1-3; d_gene: TRBD1; abundance: -; v_gene: TRBV7-9; CDR3nt: TGTGCCAGCAGCCCAGGACAGGTTTCTGGAAACACCATATATTTT; CDR3aa: CASSPGQVSGNTIYF
j_gene: TRBJ1-5; d_gene: -; abundance: -; v_gene: TRBV12-5; CDR3nt: TGTGCTAGTGGTTTTCGGCAGCCCCAGCATTTT; CDR3aa: CASGFRQPQHF
j_gene: TRBJ1-4; d_gene: -; abundance: -; v_gene: TRBV7-6; CDR3nt: TGTGCCAGCAGCCCCGCGGGGGTGGTTGGTGAAAAACTGTTTTTT; CDR3aa: CASSPAGVVGEKLFF
j_gene: TRBJ2-1; d_gene: TRBD2; abundance: -; v_gene: TRBV27; CDR3nt: TGTGCCAGCAGTTTGACTAGCGGGAGGGGGGAAAATGAGCAGTTCTTC; CDR3aa: CASSLTSGRGENEQFF
j_gene: TRBJ1-1; d_gene: -; abundance: -; v_gene: TRBV24-1; CDR3nt: TGTGCCACCAGTGATCGGGAGAACACTGAAGCTTTCTTT; CDR3aa: CATSDRENTEAFF
j_gene: TRBJ2-1; d_gene: -; abundance: once; v_gene: TRBV27; CDR3nt: TGTGCCAGCAGTTTATCCGGGATATACAATGAGCAGTTCTTC; CDR3aa: CASSLSGIYNEQFF
j_gene: TRBJ2-1; d_gene: TRBD2; abundance: -; v_gene: TRBV6-2/TRBV6-3; CDR3nt: TGTGCCAGCAGTTACCCCAGTAGCGGGAGGCCCGAATCCTACAATGAGCAGTTCTTC; CDR3aa: CASSYPSSGRPESYNEQFF
j_gene: TRBJ2-7; d_gene: TRBD2; abundance: -; v_gene: TRBV5-1; CDR3nt: TGCGCCAGCAGCTTGGCCAGCGGGAGTCCGAACGAGCAGTACTTC; CDR3aa: CASSLASGSPNEQYF
j_gene: TRBJ1-2; d_gene: TRBD1; abundance: -; v_gene: TRBV6-5; CDR3nt: TGTGCCAGCAGCCTTACAGGGGGGGGTGGCTACACCTTC; CDR3aa: CASSLTGGGGYTF
j_gene: TRBJ2-1; d_gene: TRBD2; abundance: -; v_gene: TRBV2; CDR3nt: TGTGCCAGCAGTAACAGGACTAGCTCCTTGCTCAATGAGCAGTTCTTC; CDR3aa: CASSNRTSSLLNEQFF
j_gene: TRBJ2-4; d_gene: TRBD2; abundance: -; v_gene: TRBV20-1; CDR3nt: TGCAGTGCTAGTTCGAGTAGCGGGAGGGCCAAAAACATTCAGTACTTC; CDR3aa: CSASSSSGRAKNIQYF
j_gene: TRBJ1-5; d_gene: -; abundance: -; v_gene: TRBV10-3; CDR3nt: TGTGCCATCAGTAAAAACATCGAGGGGGGCAATCAGCCCCAGCATTTT; CDR3aa: CAISKNIEGGNQPQHF
j_gene: TRBJ2-5; d_gene: -; abundance: -; v_gene: TRBV4-1; CDR3nt: TGCGCCAGCAGCCAAGATGGGGGGGGGCTGGAGACCCAGTACTTC; CDR3aa: CASSQDGGGLETQYF